The next 13 T cell receptor beta chains were all read from a single sample in a study of blood T cell repertoires in COVID-19. TCRdb's table, derived via immunoSEQ multiplex PCR, lists solely in-frame clones and lacks some. This sample has a few hundred thousand clones; roughly 88% occur once, and the top ten carry less than 10%. The sequenced material came from peripheral blood. The receptors derive from a man aged 18 to 29 with active or convalescent COVID-19.

The chain combines TRBV3-1 (or the pseudogene TRBV3-2) with TRBJ2-7, with 7 nucleotides matching TRBD1. The CDR3 loop spans 15 amino acids. Germline V lookup: CDR1 LGHDT, CDR2 YNNKEL (reference sequence). Trimming cost V 1 base and J 3 bases; bases outside gene matches: 6. CDR3 in amino acids: CASSQGPGQIYEQYF. DNA for the CDR3: TGTGCCAGCAGCCAAGGCCCGGGACAGATCTACGAGCAGTACTTC.

The genes are TRBV6-5 and TRBJ2-1; the D gene is possibly TRBD2 (7 bases). V lost 5 bases, J lost 1 base, and 12 bases lay in between. The CDR3 contains 15 residues. Per germline, CDR1 MNHEY and CDR2 SVGAGI. CDR3 loop: CASSQQGGSYNEQFF. CDR3 bases: TGTGCCAGCAGTCAACAGGGAGGGTCCTACAATGAGCAGTTCTTC.

The gene calls are TRBV9 and TRBJ2-3; the D gene is possibly TRBD1 (5 bases). The ends were cut back, 2 bases at V and 0 bases at J, with 13 bases in the middle. The CDR3 totals 16 residues. In germline, CDR1 is SGDLS, CDR2 YYNGEE. The CDR3 bases are TGTGCCAGCAGCGTTAGACAGAAACCTAGCACAGATACGCAGTATTTT. This gives the protein CASSVRQKPSTDTQYF.

The chain couples TRBV9 to TRBJ2-3; D is perhaps TRBD1 (6 bases). The CDR3 extends over 15 amino acids. V lost 3 bases to trimming and J lost 2 bases, with 13 bases between them. CDR1 SGDLS and CDR2 YYNGEE come from the germline V gene. CDR3 in DNA: TGTGCCAGCAGCGGGATACAGGGACCCACAGATACGCAGTATTTT. It encodes CASSGIQGPTDTQYF.

The chain links TRBV13 to TRBJ2-5; tentatively, D is TRBD2 (5 bases). This CDR3 region has 13 residues. Trimming left V 4 bases short and J 2 bases short, with 8 bases between. Germline CDR1 reads PRHDT; CDR2 reads FYEKMQ (reference sequence). The CDR3 bases are TGTGCCAGCAGCTCGGAGCGGCAAGAGACCCAGTACTTC. This translates into CASSSERQETQYF.

The chain joins TRBV6-2 or TRBV6-3 to TRBJ2-5; perhaps TRBD2 as D (6 bases). The CDR3 has 16 amino acids. Trimming removed 0 bases at V and 0 bases at J, with 11 bases between. The germline V gene encodes CDR1 MNHEY and CDR2 SVGEGT. DNA for the CDR3: TGTGCCAGCAGTTACTCGAGACTAGACCACCAAGAGACCCAGTACTTC. This gives the protein CASSYSRLDHQETQYF.

The count of this clone is one. The chain employs TRBV13 and TRBJ1-1; 10 nucleotides match TRBD1. Germline CDR1 reads PRHDT; CDR2 reads FYEKMQ (reference sequence). The CDR3 has 16 residues. J was trimmed by 10 bases and V by 5 bases; bases with no gene match: 16. For the CDR3, the DNA is TGTGCCAGCAGCGGGGGACAGGGGCGCGAAGGTATTGTAGCTTTCTTT. Translation gives CASSGGQGREGIVAFF.

The chain employs TRBV15 and TRBJ1-2; a possible D gene is TRBD1 (6 bases). V lost 0 bases and J lost 1, with 15 bases in between. The germline gives CDR1 LNHNV, CDR2 YYDKDF (reference sequence). The CDR3 covers 17 residues. The CDR3, as DNA: TGTGCCACCAGCAGAGATAGCGCCAGGGGATTTAACTATGGCTACACCTTC. Amino acids: CATSRDSARGFNYGYTF.

The J gene is TRBJ1-2, the V gene TRBV7-9; D perhaps matches TRBD1 (6 bases). The CDR3 spans 15 residues. Trimming removed 0 bases from V and 7 bases from J, with 15 bases in between. From germline, CDR1 is SEHNR and CDR2 FQNEAQ (reference sequence). CDR3 nucleotides: TGTGCCAGCAGCTTAGCTGGGGGCGCCGGTGGTGGCTACACCTTC. Protein: CASSLAGGAGGGYTF.

The chain joins TRBV3-1 (or the pseudogene TRBV3-2) to TRBJ1-2; 7 bases map to TRBD1. The CDR3 is 13 residues long. CDR1 LGHDT and CDR2 YNNKEL come from the germline V gene (reference sequence). The ends lost 9 bases at V and 8 bases at J; junction bases unmatched: 12. This chain's CDR3 is CARYRGPRSGYTF. The CDR3 DNA sequence: TGTGCCAGATACAGGGGACCTCGGTCGGGCTACACCTTC.

The chain carries TRBV5-1 and TRBJ2-2; TRBD2 might be the D (8 bases). The CDR3 is 18 amino acids. With 0 bases removed from V and 4 bases from J, the gap between germline ends came to 19 bases. Germline V gives CDR1 SGHRS, CDR2 YFSETQ. CDR3 loop: CASSLEGARGGTTGELFF. The CDR3 DNA reads TGCGCCAGCAGCTTGGAGGGGGCGCGCGGGGGGACCACCGGGGAGCTGTTTTTT.

This chain joins TRBV7-3 and TRBJ2-1, with TRBD1 identical over 7 bases. The CDR3 covers 15 residues. V was pared by 1 base and J by 10 bases, with 10 bases of the junction left unmatched. Per the germline V gene, CDR1 is SGHTA and CDR2 is FQGTGA. The CDR3 loop reads CASSLRDSTISEQFF. CDR3 bases: TGTGCCAGCAGCTTAAGGGACAGCACCATCTCGGAGCAGTTCTTC.

V and J are TRBV12-3 or TRBV12-4 and TRBJ1-1; tentatively, D is TRBD1 (5 bases). This CDR3 has 13 amino acids. Trimming removed 2 bases from V and 4 bases from J, with 8 bases in between. This chain's CDR3 is CASSLNRGTEAFF. The CDR3 coding sequence is TGTGCCAGCAGTTTAAATAGGGGCACTGAAGCTTTCTTT.